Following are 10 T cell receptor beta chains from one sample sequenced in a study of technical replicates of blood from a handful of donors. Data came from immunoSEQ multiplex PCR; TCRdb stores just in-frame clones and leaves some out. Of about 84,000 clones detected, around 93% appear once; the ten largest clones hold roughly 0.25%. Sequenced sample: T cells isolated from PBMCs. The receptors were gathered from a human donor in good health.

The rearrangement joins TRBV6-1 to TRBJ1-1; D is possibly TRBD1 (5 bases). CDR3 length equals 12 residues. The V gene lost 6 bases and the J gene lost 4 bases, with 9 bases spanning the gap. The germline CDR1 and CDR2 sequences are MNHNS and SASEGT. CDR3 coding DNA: TGTGCCAGCAGGGGGCTGGTCACTGAAGCTTTCTTT. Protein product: CASRGLVTEAFF.

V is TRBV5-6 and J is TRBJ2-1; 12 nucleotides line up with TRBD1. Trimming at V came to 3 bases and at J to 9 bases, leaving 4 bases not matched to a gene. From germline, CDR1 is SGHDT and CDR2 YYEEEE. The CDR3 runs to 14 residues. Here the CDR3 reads CASSSGQGAGEQFF. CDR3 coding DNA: TGTGCCAGCAGCTCGGGACAGGGGGCTGGTGAGCAGTTCTTC.

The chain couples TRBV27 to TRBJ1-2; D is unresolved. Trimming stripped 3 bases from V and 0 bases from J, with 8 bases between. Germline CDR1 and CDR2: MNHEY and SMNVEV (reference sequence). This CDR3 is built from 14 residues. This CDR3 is CASSFRGPNYGYTF. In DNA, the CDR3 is TGTGCCAGCAGTTTTCGAGGGCCTAACTATGGCTACACCTTC.

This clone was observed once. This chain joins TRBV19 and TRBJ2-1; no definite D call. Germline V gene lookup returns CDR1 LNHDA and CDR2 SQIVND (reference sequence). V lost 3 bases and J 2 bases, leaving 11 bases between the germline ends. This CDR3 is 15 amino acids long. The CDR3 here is CASSITNSPYNEQFF. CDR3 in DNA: TGTGCCAGTAGTATTACGAACAGCCCCTACAATGAGCAGTTCTTC.

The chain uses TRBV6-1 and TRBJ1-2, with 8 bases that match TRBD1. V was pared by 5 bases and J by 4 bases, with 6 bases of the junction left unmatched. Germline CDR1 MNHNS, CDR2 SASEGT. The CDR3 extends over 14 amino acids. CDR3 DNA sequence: TGTGCCAGCAGTTCCGACAGGGGTAGCTATGGCTACACCTTC. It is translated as CASSSDRGSYGYTF.

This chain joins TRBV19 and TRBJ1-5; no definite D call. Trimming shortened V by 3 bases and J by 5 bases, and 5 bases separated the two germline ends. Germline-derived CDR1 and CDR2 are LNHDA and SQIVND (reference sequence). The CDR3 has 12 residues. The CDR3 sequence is CASSMSYQPQHF. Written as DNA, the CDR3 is TGTGCCAGTAGTATGTCGTATCAGCCCCAGCATTTT. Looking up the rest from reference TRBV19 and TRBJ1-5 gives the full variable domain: DGGITQSPKYLFRKEGQNVTLSCEQNLNHDAMYWYRQDPGQGLRLIYYSQIVNDFQKGDIAEGYSVSREKKESFPLTVTSAQKNPTAFYLCASSMSYQPQHFGDGTRLSIL.

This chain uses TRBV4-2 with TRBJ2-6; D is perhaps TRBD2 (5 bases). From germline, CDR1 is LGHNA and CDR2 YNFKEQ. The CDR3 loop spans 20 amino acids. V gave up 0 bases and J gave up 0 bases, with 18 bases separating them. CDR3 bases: TGTGCCAGCAGCCAAGAGATCATCACTCGAGGGTTCTCTGGGGCCAACGTCCTGACTTTC. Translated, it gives CASSQEIITRGFSGANVLTF.

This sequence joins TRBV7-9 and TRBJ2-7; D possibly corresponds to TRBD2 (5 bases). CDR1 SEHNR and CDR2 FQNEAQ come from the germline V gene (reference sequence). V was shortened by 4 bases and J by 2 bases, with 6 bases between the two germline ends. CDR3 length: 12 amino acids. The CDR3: CASSSGTYEQYF. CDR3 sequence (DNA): TGTGCCAGCAGCTCCGGGACCTACGAGCAGTACTTC.

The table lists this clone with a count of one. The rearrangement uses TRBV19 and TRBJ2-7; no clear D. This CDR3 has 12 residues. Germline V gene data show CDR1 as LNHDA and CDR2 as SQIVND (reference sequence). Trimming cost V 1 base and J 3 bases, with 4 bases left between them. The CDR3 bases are TGTGCCAGTAGTATAGCAGGCTACGAGCAGTACTTC. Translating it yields CASSIAGYEQYF.

The CDR3 here is CASSLSGRGSYEQYF. The DNA for the CDR3 is TGTGCCAGCAGTTTATCGGGGCGGGGGAGCTACGAGCAGTACTTC. V and J are TRBV27 and TRBJ2-7; TRBD2 matches at 7 bases. This CDR3 has 15 amino acids. Germline trimming cut 0 bases from V and 3 bases from J; bases unmatched to any gene: 5. Germline assignment: CDR1 MNHEY and CDR2 SMNVEV (reference sequence).